One and the same sample provided the 17 T cell receptor beta chains below, sequenced in a study of blood T cell repertoires in COVID-19. Only in-frame clones appear in the TCRdb table, and some are missing; sequencing was by immunoSEQ multiplex PCR. The data show 77,000 or so clones, roughly 90% seen once. Specimen: peripheral blood. The receptor source for this set is a man in his forties or fifties with active COVID-19.

J is TRBJ1-5 and V is TRBV6-5; the match to TRBD1 covers 7 bases. Germline V lookup: CDR1 MNHEY, CDR2 SVGAGI. The CDR3 extends over 14 amino acids. Losses at the gene ends were 7 bases for V and 2 bases for J; bases not matched to a gene: 5. The CDR3 sequence: CASTVDRGNQPQHF. The CDR3 DNA reads as TGTGCCAGCACCGTCGACAGGGGCAATCAGCCCCAGCATTTT.

This chain uses TRBV24-1 with TRBJ2-2; TRBD2 matches at 14 bases. The CDR3 runs to 17 residues. Germline V gene data show CDR1 as KGHDR and CDR2 as SFDVKD. The junction had 8 bases not matched to a gene; V was cut back by 5 bases and J by 7 bases. CDR3 in amino acids: CATSALTSGRAVGELFF. In DNA, the CDR3 is TGTGCCACCAGTGCCCTGACTAGCGGGAGGGCCGTCGGGGAGCTGTTTTTT.

The chain recombines TRBV10-3 with TRBJ1-5; D not certain. V was pared by 2 bases and J by 3 bases, with 8 bases between. This CDR3 is built from 14 residues. Germline CDR1 and CDR2: ENHRY and SYGVKD. Here the CDR3 reads CAISERGYNQPQHF. CDR3 DNA: TGTGCCATCAGTGAGCGCGGCTACAATCAGCCCCAGCATTTT.

This chain uses TRBV4-1 with TRBJ2-3; a possible D gene is TRBD1 (5 bases). The germline V and J ends were trimmed by 4 bases and 7 bases, with 18 bases remaining between them. This CDR3 region has 15 residues. The germline V gene has CDR1 MGHRA and CDR2 YSYEKL. The CDR3 loop reads CASSLPIGAMNTQYF. The CDR3 DNA follows: TGCGCCAGCAGCCTTCCCATTGGGGCAATGAATACGCAGTATTTT.

The chain is built from TRBV13 and TRBJ1-6; 11 bases line up with TRBD1. Trimming at V came to 6 bases and at J to 7 bases, leaving 11 bases not matched to a gene. This CDR3 spans 17 amino acids. Germline loops: CDR1 PRHDT, CDR2 FYEKMQ (reference sequence). The DNA of the CDR3 is TGTGCCAGCAGTCTTTATCCCGGGACAGGGGGGAATTCACCCCTCCACTTT. It is translated as CASSLYPGTGGNSPLHF.

CDR3 protein: CASSPGLAGNHRYEQYF. The CDR3 DNA reads as TGTGCCAGCAGTCCAGGACTAGCGGGAAACCATCGTTACGAGCAGTACTTC. This rearrangement joins TRBV28 to TRBJ2-7; 12 bases align to TRBD2. V was clipped by 5 bases and J by 4 bases; unmatched bases: 12. CDR1 MDHEN and CDR2 SYDVKM come from the germline V gene. The CDR3 covers 17 residues.

This sequence joins TRBV5-4 and TRBJ2-3; no definite D call. The CDR3 consists of 14 residues. V gave up 2 bases and J gave up 0 bases, with 7 bases separating them. Germline CDR1 SGHNT, CDR2 YYREEE (reference sequence). CDR3 nucleotide sequence: TGTGCCAGCAGCTTTCAGGTTAGCACAGATACGCAGTATTTT. Translated: CASSFQVSTDTQYF.

The chain employs TRBV13 and TRBJ2-6; a possible D gene is TRBD2 (6 bases). V lost 3 bases and J lost 0, with 12 bases in between. The CDR3 is made up of 17 amino acids. CDR1 is PRHDT, CDR2 FYEKMQ, per germline (reference sequence). The CDR3 region is CASSLRRVDSGANVLTF. CDR3 DNA: TGTGCCAGCAGCTTGAGGAGGGTAGACTCTGGGGCCAACGTCCTGACTTTC.

This chain joins TRBV30 and TRBJ1-1; 8 bases align to TRBD1. Germline lookup yields CDR1 GTSNPN and CDR2 SVGIG (reference sequence). This CDR3 region has 14 residues. The V and J ends lost 2 bases and 1 base, in that order; junction bases with no gene match: 3. This CDR3 reads CAWSRQGPNTEAFF. CDR3 sequence (DNA): TGTGCCTGGAGTCGACAGGGGCCGAACACTGAAGCTTTCTTT. Looking up the rest from reference TRBV30 and TRBJ1-1 gives the full variable domain: SQTIHQWPATLVQPVGSPLSLECTVEGTSNPNLYWYRQAAGRGLQLLFYSVGIGQISSEVPQNLSASRPQDRQFILSSKKLLLSDSGFYLCAWSRQGPNTEAFFGQGTRLTVV.

The V gene is TRBV6-6, the J gene TRBJ2-3, with 8 bases lining up with TRBD1. The germline CDR1 and CDR2 sequences are MNHNY and SVGAGI (reference sequence). The CDR3 extends over 16 amino acids. After removal of 6 bases from V and 6 bases from J, the junction contained 14 bases not matched to a gene. The CDR3 DNA is TGTGCCAGCAGGCCGCGGGCAGGGGGCTTTGGGGATACGCAGTATTTT. It encodes CASRPRAGGFGDTQYF.

This clone was recorded once. V usage is TRBV28 and J usage is TRBJ2-1; TRBD2 matches at 14 bases. Germline assignment: CDR1 MDHEN and CDR2 SYDVKM. V was clipped by 6 bases and J by 5 bases; unmatched bases: 6. This CDR3 contains 16 residues. The CDR3 region has the DNA TGTGCCAGCAGCCCGACTAGCGGGAGGGCCCACAATGAGCAGTTCTTC. This codes for CASSPTSGRAHNEQFF. Supplemented by reference TRBV28 and TRBJ2-1, the full variable domain reads DVKVTQSSRYLVKRTGEKVFLECVQDMDHENMFWYRQDPGLGLRLIYFSYDVKMKEKGDIPEGYSVSREKKERFSLILESASTNQTSMYLCASSPTSGRAHNEQFFGPGTRLTVL.

V gene TRBV12-5 combines with J gene TRBJ2-7; maybe TRBD1 (7 bases). From germline, CDR1 is LGHNT and CDR2 FRNRAP. The CDR3 contains 14 residues. Between the trimmed V and J ends, which lost 5 bases and 2 bases, there was a span of 13 bases. CDR3 protein: CASGGGQGAYEQYF. The CDR3 coding sequence is TGTGCTAGTGGTGGGGGGCAGGGGGCCTACGAGCAGTACTTC.

The CDR3 loop reads CASSHTPQGGDQPQHF. The DNA of the CDR3 is TGTGCCAGCAGCCACACCCCGCAGGGCGGAGATCAGCCCCAGCATTTT. The chain is built from TRBV28 and TRBJ1-5; possibly TRBD1 for D (5 bases). This CDR3 region has 16 residues. Germline V gene lookup returns CDR1 MDHEN and CDR2 SYDVKM. Trimming pared 6 bases from V and 5 bases from J, leaving 20 bases between. Filled out from reference TRBV28 and TRBJ1-5, the complete variable domain reads DVKVTQSSRYLVKRTGEKVFLECVQDMDHENMFWYRQDPGLGLRLIYFSYDVKMKEKGDIPEGYSVSREKKERFSLILESASTNQTSMYLCASSHTPQGGDQPQHFGDGTRLSIL.

This sequence joins TRBV30 and TRBJ2-2, with a possible D match to TRBD2 (7 bases). V was pared by 2 bases and J by 8 bases, with 12 bases between. The CDR3 sequence is 13 residues long. Germline CDR1 is GTSNPN and CDR2 is SVGIG (reference sequence). The CDR3 reads CAWSFRGGGELFF. DNA of the CDR3: TGTGCCTGGAGTTTCAGGGGAGGGGGGGAGCTGTTTTTT.

V usage is TRBV7-8 and J usage is TRBJ2-3, with TRBD2 matching over 13 bases. J lost 6 bases, V lost 2 bases, and 11 bases had no gene match. Germline CDR1 SGHVS, CDR2 FQNEAQ. The CDR3 contains 18 residues. CDR3 nucleotide sequence: TGTGCCAGCAGCTTAAAGGTGGGACTAGCGGGGTCCGGGGATACGCAGTATTTT. This gives the protein CASSLKVGLAGSGDTQYF.

The CDR3 DNA follows: TGTGCCAGCAGTTGGGGGACGAACAGGGTCTCCTACAATGAGCAGTTCTTC. This gives the protein CASSWGTNRVSYNEQFF. The chain is built from TRBV28 and TRBJ2-1; TRBD1 might be the D (6 bases). The CDR3 loop spans 17 amino acids. Trimming took off 4 bases at V and 0 bases at J, with 16 bases between the two ends. The germline CDR1 and CDR2 sequences are MDHEN and SYDVKM.

The chain couples TRBV5-1 to TRBJ2-7, with D tentatively TRBD1 (6 bases). Trimming removed 5 bases at V and 0 bases at J, with 15 bases between. The length of the CDR3 is 15 residues. CDR1 and CDR2 (germline): SGHRS, YFSETQ. CDR3 sequence reads: CASSGGHSLSYEQYF. The CDR3 DNA sequence: TGCGCCAGCAGTGGGGGACATAGCCTCTCCTACGAGCAGTACTTC. The complete variable domain, with remaining parts taken from reference TRBV5-1 and TRBJ2-7, reads KAGVTQTPRYLIKTRGQQVTLSCSPISGHRSVSWYQQTPGQGLQFLFEYFSETQRNKGNFPGRFSGRQFSNSRSEMNVSTLELGDSALYLCASSGGHSLSYEQYFGPGTRLTVT.